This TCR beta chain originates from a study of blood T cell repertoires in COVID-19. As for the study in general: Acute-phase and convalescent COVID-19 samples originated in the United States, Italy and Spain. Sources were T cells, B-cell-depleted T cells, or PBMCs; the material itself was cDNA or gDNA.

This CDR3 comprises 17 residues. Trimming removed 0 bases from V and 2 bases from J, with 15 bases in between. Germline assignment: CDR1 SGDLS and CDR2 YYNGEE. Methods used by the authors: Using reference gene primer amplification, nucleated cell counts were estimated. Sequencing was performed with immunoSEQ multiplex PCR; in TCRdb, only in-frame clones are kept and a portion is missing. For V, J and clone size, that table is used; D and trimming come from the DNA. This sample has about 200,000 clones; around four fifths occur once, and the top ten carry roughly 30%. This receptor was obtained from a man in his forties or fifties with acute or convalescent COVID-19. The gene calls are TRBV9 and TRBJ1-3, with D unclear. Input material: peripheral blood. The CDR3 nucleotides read TGTGCCAGCAGCGTAGGTGTGGGAGGGTTCACTGGAAACACCATATATTTT. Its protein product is CASSVGVGGFTGNTIYF.